These 9 T cell receptor beta chains were sequenced from one sample in a study of human CD4 T cells and Enterobacteriaceae. Libraries were prepared by immunoSEQ multiplex PCR; TCRdb keeps only in-frame clonotypes and omits some of them. This sample has more than 1,000 clones; 40% to 65% occur once, and the top ten carry about 35%. FACS sorting after 6-7 days collected CFSE-low CD25+ ICOS+ proliferating activated T cells. Memory CD4+ T cells were CFSE-labeled and cultured 2:1 with antigen-pulsed autologous monocytes. Memory CD4+ T cells were sorted as all CD4+ cells except CD45RA+CCR7+CD95- naive cells, over 95% pure. Sequenced input: bacteria-reactive CD4+ T cells grown in culture. Described subset: CFSE-low proliferating memory CD4 T cells sorted after in vitro stimulation with a heat-inactivated bacterium or M. tuberculosis lysate. The receptors stem from a human donor in good health.

CDR3 amino acids: CASSEARGAGQPQHF. CDR3 nucleotides: TGTGCCAGCAGTGAAGCGCGGGGGGCCGGTCAGCCCCAGCATTTT. The chain joins TRBV2 to TRBJ1-5, with D maybe TRBD1 (6 bases). Trimming took 0 bases from V and 6 from J, leaving 12 bases between them. Looked up from germline, CDR1 is SNHLY and CDR2 is FYNNEI. The CDR3 is made up of 15 amino acids.

This sequence joins TRBV6-5 and TRBJ1-4, with D hard to call. CDR3 length: 13 residues. Per the germline V gene, CDR1 is MNHEY and CDR2 is SVGAGI. V lost 8 bases to trimming and J lost 6 bases, with 13 bases between them. For the CDR3, the DNA is TGTGCCAGCGCTTACCAAAAATATGAAAAACTGTTTTTT. Translated, it gives CASAYQKYEKLFF.

This clone was seen a few times. The V gene is TRBV2, the J gene TRBJ1-2; TRBD1 matches at 7 bases. The CDR3 length is 13 residues. V lost 4 bases and J lost 3; bases outside the gene matches: 2. Germline loops: CDR1 SNHLY, CDR2 FYNNEI. The CDR3 region has the DNA TGTGCCAGCAGTGGACAGGGCCACTATGGCTACACCTTC. It specifies CASSGQGHYGYTF.

There are a few counts of this clone. The chain recombines TRBV7-7 with TRBJ2-2; TRBD1 matches at 11 bases. CDR3 length equals 17 residues. The germline gives CDR1 SSHAT, CDR2 FNYEAQ (reference sequence). J was trimmed by 5 bases and V by 4 bases; bases with no gene match: 9. CDR3 amino acids: CASSSIAGTGGTGELFF. In DNA, the CDR3 is TGTGCCAGCAGCTCGATCGCCGGGACAGGGGGTACCGGGGAGCTGTTTTTT.

The chain's CDR3 is CASSELAYSGNTIYF. The CDR3 nucleotides are TGTGCCAGCAGTGAACTTGCTTACTCTGGAAACACCATATATTTT. The rearrangement joins TRBV6-1 to TRBJ1-3; no clear D gene. CDR3 length: 15 residues. Trimming removed 2 bases at V and 0 bases at J, with 8 bases between. Germline CDR1 MNHNS, CDR2 SASEGT.

CDR3 region: CASSQDGYNEQFF. The CDR3 DNA sequence: TGTGCCAGCAGCCAAGATGGGTACAATGAGCAGTTCTTC. V usage is TRBV4-2 and J usage is TRBJ2-1; D gene ambiguous. This CDR3 has 13 amino acids. Germline V gene sequence: CDR1 LGHNA, CDR2 YNFKEQ. Trimming left V 0 bases short and J 4 bases short, with 4 bases between.

V usage is TRBV7-1 and J usage is TRBJ2-6; D possibly corresponds to TRBD1 (5 bases). TRBV7-1 is marked as an open reading frame, function uncertain. CDR3 length: 18 residues. Trimming stripped 3 bases from V and 5 bases from J, with 20 bases between. CDR3 sequence (DNA): TGTGCCAGCAGCTCTTGCTTACGAGGACAAAGTCGGGCCAACGTCCTGACTTTC. The encoded protein is CASSSCLRGQSRANVLTF.

The gene calls are TRBV9 and TRBJ2-5; 8 nucleotides match TRBD2. Germline loops: CDR1 SGDLS, CDR2 YYNGEE. V dropped 6 bases and J dropped 2; count of bases not matched to a gene: 21. This CDR3 region has 19 residues. The CDR3 DNA follows: TGTGCCAGCACCCGAGGGGTAGCGGGATCCTTAGCTGGTCAAGAGACCCAGTACTTC. The encoded protein is CASTRGVAGSLAGQETQYF.

The V and J genes are TRBV11-3 and TRBJ2-3; TRBD2 is a possible D gene (5 bases). The V and J ends lost 2 bases and 2 bases respectively, with 14 bases between them. Germline V gene lookup returns CDR1 SGHNT and CDR2 YENEEA. This CDR3 is built from 16 residues. Here the CDR3 DNA reads TGTGCCAGCAGCTTAAGGCGGGCCAGCAACACAGATACGCAGTATTTT. Translation gives CASSLRRASNTDTQYF. The full variable domain, with the rest looked up from reference TRBV11-3 and TRBJ2-3, is EAGVVQSPRYKIIEKKQPVAFWCNPISGHNTLYWYLQNLGQGPELLIRYENEEAVDDSQLPKDRFSAERLKGVDSTLKIQPAELGDSAVYLCASSLRRASNTDTQYFGPGTRLTVL.